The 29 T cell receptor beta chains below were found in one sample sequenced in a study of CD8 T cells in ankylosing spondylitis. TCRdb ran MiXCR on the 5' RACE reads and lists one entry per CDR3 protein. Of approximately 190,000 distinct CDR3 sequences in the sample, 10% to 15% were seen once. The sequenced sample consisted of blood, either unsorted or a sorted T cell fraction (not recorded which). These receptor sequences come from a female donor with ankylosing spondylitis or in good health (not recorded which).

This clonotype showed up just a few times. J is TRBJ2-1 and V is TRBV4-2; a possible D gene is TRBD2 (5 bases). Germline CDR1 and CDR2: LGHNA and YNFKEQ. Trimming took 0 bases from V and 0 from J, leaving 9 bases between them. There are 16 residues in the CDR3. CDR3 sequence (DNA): TGTGCCAGCAGCCAAGAGGGCGGGCGCTCCTACAATGAGCAGTTCTTC. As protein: CASSQEGGRSYNEQFF.

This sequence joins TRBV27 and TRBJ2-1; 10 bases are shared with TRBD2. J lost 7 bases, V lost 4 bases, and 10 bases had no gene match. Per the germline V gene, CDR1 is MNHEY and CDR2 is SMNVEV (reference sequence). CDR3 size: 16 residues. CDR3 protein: CASSSQREGRRNEQFF. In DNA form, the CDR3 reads TGTGCCAGCAGTTCCCAGCGGGAGGGCCGTCGGAATGAGCAGTTCTTC.

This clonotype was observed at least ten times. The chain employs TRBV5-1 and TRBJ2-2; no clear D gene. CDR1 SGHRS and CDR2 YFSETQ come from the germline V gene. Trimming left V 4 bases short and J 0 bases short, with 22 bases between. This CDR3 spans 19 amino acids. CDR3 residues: CASSRHLSLPGPNTGELFF. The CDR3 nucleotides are TGCGCCAGCAGCCGGCACCTCAGTCTCCCCGGGCCGAACACCGGGGAGCTGTTTTTT.

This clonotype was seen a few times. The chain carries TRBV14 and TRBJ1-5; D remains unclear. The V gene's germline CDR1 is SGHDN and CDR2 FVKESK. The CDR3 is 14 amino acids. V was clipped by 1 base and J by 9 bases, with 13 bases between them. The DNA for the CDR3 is TGTGCCAGCAGCCAAGCCGGATTCAATGGGCCCCAGCATTTT. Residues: CASSQAGFNGPQHF. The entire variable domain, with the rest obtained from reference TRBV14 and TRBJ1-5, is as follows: EAGVTQFPSHSVIEKGQTVTLRCDPISGHDNLYWYRRVMGKEIKFLLHFVKESKQDESGMPNNRFLAERTGGTYSTLKVQPAELEDSGVYFCASSQAGFNGPQHFGDGTRLSIL.

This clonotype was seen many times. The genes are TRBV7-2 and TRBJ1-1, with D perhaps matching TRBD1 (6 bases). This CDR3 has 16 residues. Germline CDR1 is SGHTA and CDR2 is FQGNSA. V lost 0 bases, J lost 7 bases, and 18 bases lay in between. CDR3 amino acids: CASSLAGQQPGGEAFF. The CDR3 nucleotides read TGTGCCAGCAGCTTAGCCGGACAGCAACCCGGGGGTGAAGCTTTCTTT.

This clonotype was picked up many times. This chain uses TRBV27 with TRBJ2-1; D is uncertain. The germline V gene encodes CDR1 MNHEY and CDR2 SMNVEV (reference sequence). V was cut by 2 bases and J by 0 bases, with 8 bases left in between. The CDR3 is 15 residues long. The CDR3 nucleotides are TGTGCCAGCAGTTTACTGGGCTTCTCCTACAATGAGCAGTTCTTC. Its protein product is CASSLLGFSYNEQFF.

The CDR3 region has the DNA TGTGCCAGCAGCCAAGGGTTGGCCAACCGGGGCCTCAATGAGCAGTTCTTC. Translating gives CASSQGLANRGLNEQFF. The chain is built from TRBV3-1 and TRBJ2-1; D tentatively reads TRBD1 or TRBD2 (5 bases each). The CDR3 consists of 17 residues. Trimming shortened V by 1 base and J by 6 bases, and 19 bases separated the two germline ends. Germline CDR1 is LGHDT and CDR2 is YNNKEL (reference sequence).

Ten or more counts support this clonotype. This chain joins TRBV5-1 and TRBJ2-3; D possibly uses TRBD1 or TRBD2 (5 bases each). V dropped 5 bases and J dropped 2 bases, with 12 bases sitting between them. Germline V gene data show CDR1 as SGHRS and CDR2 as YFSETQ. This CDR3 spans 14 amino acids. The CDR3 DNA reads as TGCGCCAGCAGGAGGGACGCCAACACAGATACGCAGTATTTT. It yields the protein CASRRDANTDTQYF. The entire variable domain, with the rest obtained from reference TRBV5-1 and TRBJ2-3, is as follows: KAGVTQTPRYLIKTRGQQVTLSCSPISGHRSVSWYQQTPGQGLQFLFEYFSETQRNKGNFPGRFSGRQFSNSRSEMNVSTLELGDSALYLCASRRDANTDTQYFGPGTRLTVL.

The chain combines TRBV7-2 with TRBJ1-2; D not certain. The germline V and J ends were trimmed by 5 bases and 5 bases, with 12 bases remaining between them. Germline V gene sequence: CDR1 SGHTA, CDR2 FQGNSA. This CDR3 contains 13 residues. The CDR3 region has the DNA TGTGCCAGCAGCGCTACTGTGGTATATGGCTACACCTTC. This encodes CASSATVVYGYTF. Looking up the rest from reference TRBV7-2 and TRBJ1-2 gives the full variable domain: GAGVSQSPSNKVTEKGKDVELRCDPISGHTALYWYRQSLGQGLEFLIYFQGNSAPDKSGLPSDRFSAERTGGSVSTLTIQRTQQEDSAVYLCASSATVVYGYTFGSGTRLTVV.

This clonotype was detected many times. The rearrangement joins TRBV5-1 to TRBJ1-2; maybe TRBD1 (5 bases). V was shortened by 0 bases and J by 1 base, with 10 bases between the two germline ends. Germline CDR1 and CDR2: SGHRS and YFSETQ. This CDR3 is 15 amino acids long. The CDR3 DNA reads TGCGCCAGCAGCTTGGGGGACGGCGTTAACTATGGCTACACCTTC. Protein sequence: CASSLGDGVNYGYTF.

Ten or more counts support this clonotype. For the CDR3, the DNA is TGCGCCAGCAGACGTGGACAGGGAAGCGAGCAGTACTTC. Translated: CASRRGQGSEQYF. This chain links TRBV5-1 with TRBJ2-7, with 8 bases fitting TRBD1. This CDR3 contains 13 residues. Germline V gene lookup returns CDR1 SGHRS and CDR2 YFSETQ. J lost 6 bases, V lost 5 bases, and 7 bases had no gene match. The full variable domain, with the rest looked up from reference TRBV5-1 and TRBJ2-7, is KAGVTQTPRYLIKTRGQQVTLSCSPISGHRSVSWYQQTPGQGLQFLFEYFSETQRNKGNFPGRFSGRQFSNSRSEMNVSTLELGDSALYLCASRRGQGSEQYFGPGTRLTVT.

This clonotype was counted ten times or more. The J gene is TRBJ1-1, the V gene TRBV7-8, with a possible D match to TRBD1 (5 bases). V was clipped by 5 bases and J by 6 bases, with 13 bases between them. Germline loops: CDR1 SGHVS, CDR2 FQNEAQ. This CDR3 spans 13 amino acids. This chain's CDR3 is CASSPGGIPEAFF. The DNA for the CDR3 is TGTGCCAGCAGCCCGGGGGGTATCCCTGAAGCTTTCTTT.

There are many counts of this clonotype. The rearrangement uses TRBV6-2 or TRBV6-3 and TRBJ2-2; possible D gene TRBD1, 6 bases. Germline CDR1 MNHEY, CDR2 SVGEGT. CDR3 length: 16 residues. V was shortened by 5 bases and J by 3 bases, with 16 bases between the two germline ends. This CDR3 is CASSQKGVYHTGELFF. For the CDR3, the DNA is TGTGCCAGCAGTCAGAAGGGGGTCTACCACACCGGGGAGCTGTTTTTT.

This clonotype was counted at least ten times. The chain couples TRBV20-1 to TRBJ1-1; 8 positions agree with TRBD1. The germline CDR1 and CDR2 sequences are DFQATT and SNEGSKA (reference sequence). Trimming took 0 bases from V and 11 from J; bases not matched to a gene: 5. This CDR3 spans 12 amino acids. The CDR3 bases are TGCAGTGCTAGAGATCCCAGGGGGCACGCTTTCTTT. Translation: CSARDPRGHAFF.

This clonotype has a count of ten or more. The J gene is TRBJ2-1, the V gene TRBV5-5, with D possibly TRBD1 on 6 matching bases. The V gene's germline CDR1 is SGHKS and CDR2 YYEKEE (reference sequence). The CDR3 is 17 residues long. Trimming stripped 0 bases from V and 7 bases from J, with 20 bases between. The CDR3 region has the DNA TGTGCCAGCAGCTTGGGGCTCAGGGGAAAGATTTTTAATGAGCAGTTCTTC. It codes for CASSLGLRGKIFNEQFF. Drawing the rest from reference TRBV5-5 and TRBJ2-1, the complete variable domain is DAGVTQSPTHLIKTRGQQVTLRCSPISGHKSVSWYQQVLGQGPQFIFQYYEKEERGRGNFPDRFSARQFPNYSSELNVNALLLGDSALYLCASSLGLRGKIFNEQFFGPGTRLTVL.

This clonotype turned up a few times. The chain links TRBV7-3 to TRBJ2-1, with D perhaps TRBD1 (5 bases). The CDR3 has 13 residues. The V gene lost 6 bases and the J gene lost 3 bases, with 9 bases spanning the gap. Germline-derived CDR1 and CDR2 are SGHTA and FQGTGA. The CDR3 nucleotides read TGTGCCAGCAGGCAGGACAACTACAATGAGCAGTTCTTC. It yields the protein CASRQDNYNEQFF.

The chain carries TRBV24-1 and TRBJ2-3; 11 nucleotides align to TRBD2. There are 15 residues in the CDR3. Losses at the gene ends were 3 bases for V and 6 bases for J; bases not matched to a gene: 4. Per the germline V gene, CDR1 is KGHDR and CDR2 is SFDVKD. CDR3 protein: CATSDLAGGGDTQYF. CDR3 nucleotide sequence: TGTGCCACCAGTGATCTAGCGGGAGGAGGGGATACGCAGTATTTT.

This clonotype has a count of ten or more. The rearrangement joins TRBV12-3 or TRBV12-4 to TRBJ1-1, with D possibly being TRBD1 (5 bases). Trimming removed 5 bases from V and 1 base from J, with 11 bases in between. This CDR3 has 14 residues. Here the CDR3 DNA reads TGTGCCAGCAGTCCCTTCGGGGCGAACACTGAAGCTTTCTTT. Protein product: CASSPFGANTEAFF.

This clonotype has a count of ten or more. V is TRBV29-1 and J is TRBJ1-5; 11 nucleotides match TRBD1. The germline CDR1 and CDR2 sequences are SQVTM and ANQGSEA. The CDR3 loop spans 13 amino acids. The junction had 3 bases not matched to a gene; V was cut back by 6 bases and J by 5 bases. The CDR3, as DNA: TGCAGCGTCGGGACAGGGGGGGATCAGCCCCAGCATTTT. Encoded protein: CSVGTGGDQPQHF. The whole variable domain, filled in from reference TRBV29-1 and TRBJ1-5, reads SAVISQKPSRDICQRGTSLTIQCQVDSQVTMMFWYRQQPGQSLTLIATANQGSEATYESGFVIDKFPISRPNLTFSTLTVSNMSPEDSSIYLCSVGTGGDQPQHFGDGTRLSIL.

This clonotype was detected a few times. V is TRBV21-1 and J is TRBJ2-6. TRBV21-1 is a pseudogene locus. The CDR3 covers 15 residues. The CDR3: CASSKPGAGANVLTF. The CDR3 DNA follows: TGTGCCAGCAGCAAACCTGGGGCTGGGGCCAACGTCCTGACTTTC.

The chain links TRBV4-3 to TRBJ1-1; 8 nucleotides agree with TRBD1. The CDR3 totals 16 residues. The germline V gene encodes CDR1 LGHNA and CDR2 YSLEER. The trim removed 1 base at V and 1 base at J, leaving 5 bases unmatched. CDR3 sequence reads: CASSQAADRENTEAFF. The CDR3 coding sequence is TGCGCCAGCAGCCAAGCCGCGGACAGGGAGAACACTGAAGCTTTCTTT.

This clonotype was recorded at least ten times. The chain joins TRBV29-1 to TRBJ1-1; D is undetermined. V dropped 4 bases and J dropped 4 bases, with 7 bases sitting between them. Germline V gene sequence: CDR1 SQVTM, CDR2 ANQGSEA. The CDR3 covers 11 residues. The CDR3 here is CSVGLGTEAFF. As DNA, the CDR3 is TGCAGCGTTGGGTTGGGCACTGAAGCTTTCTTT.

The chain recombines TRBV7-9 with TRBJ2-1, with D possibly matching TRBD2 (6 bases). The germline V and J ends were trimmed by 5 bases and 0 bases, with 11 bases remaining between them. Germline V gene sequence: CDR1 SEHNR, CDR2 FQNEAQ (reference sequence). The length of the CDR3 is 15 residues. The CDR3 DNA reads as TGTGCCAGCAGCCTGGACGGGGGCTCCTACAATGAGCAGTTCTTC. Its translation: CASSLDGGSYNEQFF. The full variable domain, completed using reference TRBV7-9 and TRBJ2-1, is DTGVSQNPRHKITKRGQNVTFRCDPISEHNRLYWYRQTLGQGPEFLTYFQNEAQLEKSRLLSDRFSAERPKGSFSTLEIQRTEQGDSAMYLCASSLDGGSYNEQFFGPGTRLTVL.

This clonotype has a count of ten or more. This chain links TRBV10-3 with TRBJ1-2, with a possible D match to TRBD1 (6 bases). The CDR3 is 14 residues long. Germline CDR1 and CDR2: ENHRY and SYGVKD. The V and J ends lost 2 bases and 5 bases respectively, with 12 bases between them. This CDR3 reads CAISEPGVAYGYTF. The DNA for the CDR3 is TGTGCCATCAGTGAGCCAGGGGTAGCGTATGGCTACACCTTC.

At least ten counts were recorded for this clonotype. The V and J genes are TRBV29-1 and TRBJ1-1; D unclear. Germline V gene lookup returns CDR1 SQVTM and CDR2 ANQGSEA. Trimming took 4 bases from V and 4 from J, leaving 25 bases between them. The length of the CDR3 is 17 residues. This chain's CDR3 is CSVGLPSLTDLTTEAFF. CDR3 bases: TGCAGCGTTGGCTTACCCTCCTTAACCGACCTGACCACTGAAGCTTTCTTT.

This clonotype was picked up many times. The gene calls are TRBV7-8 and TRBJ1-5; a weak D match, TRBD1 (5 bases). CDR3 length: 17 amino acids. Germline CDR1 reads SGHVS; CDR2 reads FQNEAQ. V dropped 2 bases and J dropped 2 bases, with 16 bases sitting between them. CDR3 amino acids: CASSLPPRERGNQPQHF. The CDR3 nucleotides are TGTGCCAGCAGCTTACCACCCAGGGAACGGGGCAATCAGCCCCAGCATTTT.

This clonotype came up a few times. CDR3 sequence reads: CASSFWDRGDQPQHF. DNA for the CDR3: TGTGCCAGCAGCTTTTGGGACAGGGGTGACCAGCCCCAGCATTTT. J is TRBJ1-5 and V is TRBV5-4; 10 positions match TRBD1. J lost 7 bases, V lost 2 bases, and 6 bases had no gene match. The CDR3 is made up of 15 amino acids. From germline, CDR1 is SGHNT and CDR2 YYREEE (reference sequence).

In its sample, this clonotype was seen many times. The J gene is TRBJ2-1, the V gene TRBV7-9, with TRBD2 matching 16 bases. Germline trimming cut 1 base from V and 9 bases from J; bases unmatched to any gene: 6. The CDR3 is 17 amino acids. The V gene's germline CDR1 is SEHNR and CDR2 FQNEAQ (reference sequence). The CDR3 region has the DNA TGTGCCAGCAGCTTAGGGGGACTAGCGGGAGGGCCCGGTGAGCAGTTCTTC. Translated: CASSLGGLAGGPGEQFF.

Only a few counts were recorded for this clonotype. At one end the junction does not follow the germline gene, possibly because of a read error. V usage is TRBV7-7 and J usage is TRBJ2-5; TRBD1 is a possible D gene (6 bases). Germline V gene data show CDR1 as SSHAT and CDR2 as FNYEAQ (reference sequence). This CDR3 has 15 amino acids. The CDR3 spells CASSSQGGVRETQYF. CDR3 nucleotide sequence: TGTGCTAGCAGCTCACAGGGTGGTGTCCGGGAGACCCAGTACTTC. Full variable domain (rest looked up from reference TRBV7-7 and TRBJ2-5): GAGVSQSPRYKVTKRGQDVTLRCDPISSHATLYWYQQALGQGPEFLTYFNYEAQPDKSGLPSDRFSAERPEGSISTLTIQRTEQRDSAMYRCASSSQGGVRETQYFGPGTRLLVL.